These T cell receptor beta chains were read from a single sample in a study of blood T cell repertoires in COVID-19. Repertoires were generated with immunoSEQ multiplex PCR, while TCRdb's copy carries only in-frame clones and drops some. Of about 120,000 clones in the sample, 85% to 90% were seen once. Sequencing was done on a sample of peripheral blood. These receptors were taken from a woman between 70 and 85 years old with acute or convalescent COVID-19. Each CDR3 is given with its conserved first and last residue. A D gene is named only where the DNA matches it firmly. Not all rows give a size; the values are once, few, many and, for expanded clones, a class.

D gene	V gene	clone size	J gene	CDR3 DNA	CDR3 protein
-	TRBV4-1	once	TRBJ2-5	TGCGCCAGCAGCCAAGGACTAGTAGAGACCCAGTACTTC	CASSQGLVETQYF
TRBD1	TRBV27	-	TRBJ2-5	TGTGCCAGCAGTCTACAGGGGCTCCAAGAGACCCAGTACTTC	CASSLQGLQETQYF
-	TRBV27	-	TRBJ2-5	TGTGCCAGCAGTTTAGCGCAAGAGACCCAGTACTTC	CASSLAQETQYF
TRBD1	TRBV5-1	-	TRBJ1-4	TGCGCCAGCAGCTTGACAGGGGGCACCGGGGAAAAACTGTTTTTT	CASSLTGGTGEKLFF
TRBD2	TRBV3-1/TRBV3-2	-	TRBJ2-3	TGTGCCAGCAGCCACCAATCGGGGGCGGGGGGCTTCACAGATACGCAGTATTTT	CASSHQSGAGGFTDTQYF
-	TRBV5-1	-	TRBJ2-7	TGCGCCAGCAGCTTGGCGGCAGGGTCCCACGAGCAGTACTTC	CASSLAAGSHEQYF
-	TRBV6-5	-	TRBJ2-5	TGTGCCAGCAGTTACTCGCCAGGCGGGGAGACCCAGTACTTC	CASSYSPGGETQYF
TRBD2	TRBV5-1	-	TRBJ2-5	TGCGCCAGCAGCTTGGCCCCGGGGGGGGTCCCGTCAGAGACCCAGTACTTC	CASSLAPGGVPSETQYF
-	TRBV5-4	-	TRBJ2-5	TGTGCCAGCAGCTTAGCAGGGCGCGGTCAAGAGACCCAGTACTTC	CASSLAGRGQETQYF
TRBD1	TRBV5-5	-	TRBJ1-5	TGTGCCAGCAGCTTCGCAAAATGGACAGGAACAAATCAGCCCCAGCATTTT	CASSFAKWTGTNQPQHF
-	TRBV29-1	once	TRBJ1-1	TGCAGCGTTTCGGGCACTGAAGCTTTCTTT	CSVSGTEAFF
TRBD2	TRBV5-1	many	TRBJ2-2	TGCGCCAGCAGCCCGGGACTAGCGGGGGGACCGAACACCGGGGAGCTGTTTTTT	CASSPGLAGGPNTGELFF
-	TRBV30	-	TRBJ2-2	TGTGCCTGGATCGGGGATGGGAACACCGGGGAGCTGTTTTTT	CAWIGDGNTGELFF
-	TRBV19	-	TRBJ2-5	TGTGCCAAACCGGGACTGGAGGTGGTGACCCAGTACTTC	CAKPGLEVVTQYF
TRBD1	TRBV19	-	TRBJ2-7	TGTGCCAGTAGTATCACGGGACAGGGGGCCTACGAGCAGTACTTC	CASSITGQGAYEQYF
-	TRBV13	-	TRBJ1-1	TGTGCCAGCAGCCTTCTGCGGACTGAAGCTTTCTTT	CASSLLRTEAFF
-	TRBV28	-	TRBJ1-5	TGTGCCAGCAGTTGGGGACTAAATCAGCCCCAGCATTTT	CASSWGLNQPQHF
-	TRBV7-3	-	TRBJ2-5	TGTGCCAGCAGCTTAGATATAGATGGGACCCAGTACTTC	CASSLDIDGTQYF
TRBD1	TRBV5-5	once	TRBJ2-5	TGTGCCAGCAGCACGACAGGGGGCGCAGAGACCCAGTACTTC	CASSTTGGAETQYF
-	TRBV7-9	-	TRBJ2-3	TGTGCCAGCAGCCATCGGGGGGCGATAATGTCAGATACGCAGTATTTT	CASSHRGAIMSDTQYF